Many counts were recorded for the clone carrying this TCR beta chain. Stated time point: newly diagnosed GD, antithyroid drugs for less than 3 months. Scientists built the TCR library using RNA that was extracted from PBMCs. Both iRepertoire HTBI primers and Arm-PCR of CDR3 regions were used to build the TCR beta libraries. TCRdb fed the multiplex PCR reads into MiXCR, producing one record per CDR3 protein. The sample contains about 400,000 distinct CDR3 sequences, 15% to 19% of which appear only once. This sample is part of a study of regulatory T cells in long-lasting Graves disease. The CDR3 is 12 residues long. Losses at the gene ends were 5 bases for V and 15 bases for J; bases not matched to a gene: 10. CDR1 is SGHAT and CDR2 is FQNNGV in the germline V gene.

The specimen comprised peripheral blood mononuclear cells (PBMCs), sampled at new diagnosis, from a patient treated with antithyroid drugs. The genes are TRBV11-2 and TRBJ2-1; 7 bases line up with TRBD1. The sequence was obtained from a female donor with Graves disease. This chain's CDR3 is CASSPDRVGGFF. DNA for the CDR3: TGTGCCAGCAGCCCCGACAGGGTGGGTGGGTTCTTC.